The rows below give T cell receptor beta chains drawn from one sample of a study of blood T cell repertoires in COVID-19. Sequenced by immunoSEQ multiplex PCR; TCRdb stores in-frame clones only, minus some. The sample has fewer than 85,000 clones, more than 80% seen once. The sample was peripheral blood. Receptor source: a woman of 80 years or more with active or convalescent COVID-19. CDR3s include the opening cysteine and the closing phenylalanine or tryptophan. D genes are given only for firm matches. Clone size is given for some rows only: seen once, a few or many times, or a class if the clone is expanded.

V gene	clone size	D gene	J gene	CDR3 DNA	CDR3 protein
TRBV2	few	TRBD2	TRBJ2-1	TGTGCCAGCAGCGCCTATAGCGGGGGACTAGCGGGAGTCGGTGGTGAGCAGTTCTTC	CASSAYSGGLAGVGGEQFF
TRBV6-1	NA	NA	TRBJ1-2	TGTGCCAGCAGTGAACTGTGGCTCTATGGCTACACCTTC	CASSELWLYGYTF
TRBV25-1	NA	TRBD1	TRBJ2-5	TGTGCCAGCAGTGCCGCAGCGGGGACAGGGGTGGAGACCCAGTACTTC	CASSAAAGTGVETQYF
TRBV6-4	NA	NA	TRBJ2-1	TGTGCCAGCAGTGACACTGGCTTAGGTAGGGGGCTAGCGCGCCACAATGAGCAGTTCTTC	CASSDTGLGRGLARHNEQFF
TRBV5-1	few	TRBD1	TRBJ1-4	TGCGCCAGCAGCCTGACAGGGGGCACTAATGAAAAACTGTTTTTT	CASSLTGGTNEKLFF
TRBV7-2	NA	TRBD1	TRBJ1-5	TGTGCCAGCAGCTTAGGCGGGGACAGGGGTAATCAGCCCCAGCATTTT	CASSLGGDRGNQPQHF
TRBV6-6	NA	NA	TRBJ2-7	TGTGCCAGTAGAACAGGAGGGGCGTCCTACGAGCAGTACTTC	CASRTGGASYEQYF
TRBV19	NA	TRBD2	TRBJ2-7	TGTGCCAGTAGTCCGGGACTAGCGGGATCTTCCTACGAGCAGTACTTC	CASSPGLAGSSYEQYF
TRBV28	few	TRBD1	TRBJ1-1	TGTGCCAGCAACTCCGGGACAGAGAACACTGAAGCTTTCTTT	CASNSGTENTEAFF
TRBV4-2	NA	NA	TRBJ1-3	TGTGCCAGCAGCCAAGACGGTAACACCATATATTTT	CASSQDGNTIYF
TRBV4-3	NA	NA	TRBJ1-4	TGCGCCAGCAGCCCCCTAATTAATGAAAAACTGTTTTTT	CASSPLINEKLFF
TRBV19	NA	TRBD2	TRBJ2-2	TGTGCCAGTAGGGACCTAGCGGGGAACACCGGGGAGCTGTTTTTT	CASRDLAGNTGELFF
TRBV14	few	TRBD2	TRBJ2-3	TGTGCCAGCAGCCAAGATCGGGCAGCGGGAGAGGCAGATACGCAGTATTTT	CASSQDRAAGEADTQYF
TRBV7-9	NA	NA	TRBJ2-2	TGTGCCAGCAGCACACAGGGTAGAACCGGGGAGCTGTTTTTT	CASSTQGRTGELFF
TRBV18	once	NA	TRBJ2-3	TGTGCCAGCTCATCAGAGGTGGGAGGTGGCACAGATACGCAGTATTTT	CASSSEVGGGTDTQYF
TRBV28	NA	NA	TRBJ1-4	TGTGCCAGCAGTTTACAGGGCCTCAATGAAAAACTGTTTTTT	CASSLQGLNEKLFF
TRBV5-1	NA	NA	TRBJ2-7	TGCGCCAGCAACCGAAAACCCCAGGACTACGAGCAGTACTTC	CASNRKPQDYEQYF
TRBV18	NA	NA	TRBJ2-7	TGTGCCAGCTCACCACCTCCAGACTCCTACGAGCAGTACTTC	CASSPPPDSYEQYF
TRBV5-1	NA	TRBD2	TRBJ2-1	TGCGCCAGCAGCTCCATAGCGGGGATAGACTACAATGAGCAGTTCTTC	CASSSIAGIDYNEQFF
TRBV4-3	NA	NA	TRBJ2-6	TGCGCCAGCAGTCCAGAAGGAGCAGGGGCAGGGGCCAACGTCCTGACTTTC	CASSPEGAGAGANVLTF
TRBV20-1	NA	NA	TRBJ1-3	TGCAGTGCTAGTCCCCCATCTACTGGAAACACCATATATTTT	CSASPPSTGNTIYF
TRBV28	NA	TRBD1	TRBJ1-6	TGTGCCAGCACCAAGTACAGGGGCTATAATTCACCCCTCCACTTT	CASTKYRGYNSPLHF
TRBV7-2	NA	TRBD2	TRBJ2-1	TGTGCCAGCAGCCGGGGACTAGCGGGTGGCTACAATGAGCAGTTCTTC	CASSRGLAGGYNEQFF
TRBV7-6	NA	TRBD1	TRBJ1-3	TGTGCCAGCAGCTCGATTGGGACAGGGGCTGGAAACACCATATATTTT	CASSSIGTGAGNTIYF
TRBV5-4	NA	NA	TRBJ1-1	TGTGCCAGCAGCCCTTCCGACAGGAGCCGGAATGAAGCTTTCTTT	CASSPSDRSRNEAFF
TRBV5-1	few	TRBD1	TRBJ2-5	TGCGCCAGCAGCCAGACAGGGGTAGGAAAGACCCAGTACTTC	CASSQTGVGKTQYF
TRBV19	NA	TRBD1	TRBJ1-6	TGTGCCAGTAGTAGGACAGGGGGACCCAGCTCCTATAATTCACCCCTCCACTTT	CASSRTGGPSSYNSPLHF
TRBV27	few	NA	TRBJ1-1	TGTGCCAGCAGATTCCAGTGGGCAGAAAACACTGAAGCTTTCTTT	CASRFQWAENTEAFF
TRBV6-5	NA	NA	TRBJ1-5	TGTGCCAGCACTCTACCGGGGGGCGGGCAGCCCCAGCATTTT	CASTLPGGGQPQHF
TRBV12-3/TRBV12-4	once	TRBD1	TRBJ1-2	TGTGCCAGCAGGGACAGGGACTATGGCTACACCTTC	CASRDRDYGYTF
TRBV7-9	NA	NA	TRBJ1-6	TGTGCCAGCAGCGGCTCGGCGGGTTTCTATAATTCACCCCTCCACTTT	CASSGSAGFYNSPLHF
TRBV2	NA	NA	TRBJ1-1	TGTGCCAGCCAGCGACAGGCCATGAACACTGAAGCTTTCTTT	CASQRQAMNTEAFF
TRBV2	NA	TRBD1	TRBJ1-1	TGTGCCAGCAGTGTTGGCAAAAGGACAGGGTTTCCTTTCTTT	CASSVGKRTGFPFF
TRBV5-1	NA	TRBD2	TRBJ2-3	TGCGCCAGCAGCTTTAGCGGGGGGCCCACAGATACGCAGTATTTT	CASSFSGGPTDTQYF